This T cell receptor (beta chain) was captured in a study of CD8+ T cells in alopecia areata. Extracted RNA was reverse transcribed into cDNA, the sequencing template. Produced via immunoSEQ multiplex PCR; TCRdb's table is partial and in-frame only. This sample carries roughly 100,000 clones, 85% to 90% of them seen once, and the ten largest clones take 11%. Treatment indicated: oral pan-JAK inhibitor, 5-10 mg twice daily. V dropped 1 base and J dropped 2; count of bases not matched to a gene: 6. There are 17 residues in the CDR3. Germline V gene sequence: CDR1 MGHRA, CDR2 YSYEKL. Specimen: CD8+ T cells sorted from blood, collected between weeks 30 and 35, from a patient treated with tofacitinib. V gene TRBV4-1 combines with J gene TRBJ2-7; TRBD2 agrees at 12 bases. This TCR came from a human donor with alopecia areata. The CDR3 here is CASSQGDGLAGTYEQYF. In DNA, the CDR3 is TGCGCCAGCAGCCAAGGGGACGGACTAGCGGGGACCTACGAGCAGTACTTC.